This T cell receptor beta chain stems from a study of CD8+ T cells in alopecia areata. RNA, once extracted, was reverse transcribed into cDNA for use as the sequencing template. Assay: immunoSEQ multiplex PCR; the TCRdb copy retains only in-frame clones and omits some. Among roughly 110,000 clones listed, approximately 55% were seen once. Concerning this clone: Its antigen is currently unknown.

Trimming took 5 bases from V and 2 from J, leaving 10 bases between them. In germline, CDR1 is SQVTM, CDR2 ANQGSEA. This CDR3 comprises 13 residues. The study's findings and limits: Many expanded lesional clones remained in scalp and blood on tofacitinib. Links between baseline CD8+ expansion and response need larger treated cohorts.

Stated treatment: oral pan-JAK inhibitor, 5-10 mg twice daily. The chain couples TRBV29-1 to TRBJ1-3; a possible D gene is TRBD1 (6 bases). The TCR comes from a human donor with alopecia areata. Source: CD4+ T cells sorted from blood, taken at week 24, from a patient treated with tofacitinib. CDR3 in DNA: TGCAGCGTTACCTCAGGGGCTGGAAACACCATATATTTT. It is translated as CSVTSGAGNTIYF.